The 17 T cell receptor beta chains presented below share a single source sample, sequenced in a study of blood T cell repertoires in COVID-19. The repertoire was sequenced with immunoSEQ multiplex PCR; TCRdb's copy has only in-frame clones and lacks some. The sample includes roughly 260,000 clones, nearly 90% seen only once; the top ten take 2% to 2.5%. Sequencing was performed on peripheral blood. The receptors come from a woman in her thirties or forties who had recovered from COVID-19.

This chain links TRBV5-5 with TRBJ2-1; 11 nucleotides line up with TRBD1. CDR3 length equals 15 residues. V was clipped by 5 bases and J by 8 bases; unmatched bases: 9. The germline gives CDR1 SGHKS, CDR2 YYEKEE (reference sequence). DNA of the CDR3: TGTGCCAGCAGATCCGGGGGACAGGGGGACCATGAGCAGTTCTTC. This gives the protein CASRSGGQGDHEQFF. Full variable domain (missing parts from reference TRBV5-5 and TRBJ2-1): DAGVTQSPTHLIKTRGQQVTLRCSPISGHKSVSWYQQVLGQGPQFIFQYYEKEERGRGNFPDRFSARQFPNYSSELNVNALLLGDSALYLCASRSGGQGDHEQFFGPGTRLTVL.

This chain connects TRBV4-1 to TRBJ2-7; 7 bases match TRBD2. Germline V CDR1 and CDR2: MGHRA, YSYEKL. V shed 3 bases, J shed 5 bases, and the junction held 16 bases outside the gene matches. The CDR3 is 17 residues long. The CDR3 spells CASSQLRGGEVENEQYF. The CDR3 bases are TGCGCCAGCAGCCAGTTAAGGGGAGGGGAGGTTGAGAACGAGCAGTACTTC.

This chain joins TRBV19 and TRBJ2-7; 7 nucleotides line up with TRBD2. CDR3 length: 14 amino acids. Trimming took 2 bases from V and 2 from J; bases not matched to a gene: 3. Per the germline V gene, CDR1 is LNHDA and CDR2 is SQIVND (reference sequence). The CDR3 sequence: CASSITGGPYEQYF. CDR3 sequence (DNA): TGTGCCAGTAGTATAACGGGGGGTCCCTACGAGCAGTACTTC.

This sequence joins TRBV19 and TRBJ2-7; D uncertain. Trimming removed 3 bases from V and 4 bases from J, with 16 bases in between. Germline CDR1 reads LNHDA; CDR2 reads SQIVND (reference sequence). The CDR3 loop spans 15 amino acids. The chain's CDR3 is CASSIETRAPYEQYF. The CDR3, as DNA: TGTGCCAGTAGTATCGAAACTCGCGCACCTTACGAGCAGTACTTC.

The V and J genes are TRBV4-3 and TRBJ2-1; 10 bases are a match to TRBD2. Germline V gives CDR1 LGHNA, CDR2 YSLEER. V shed 3 bases, J shed 4 bases, and the junction held 12 bases outside the gene matches. The CDR3 has 18 residues. CDR3 sequence reads: CASSHLRASGRFYNEQFF. The DNA for the CDR3 is TGCGCCAGCAGCCACTTAAGGGCTAGCGGGAGATTTTACAATGAGCAGTTCTTC.

V and J are TRBV5-1 and TRBJ1-2; 10 bases align to TRBD1. The CDR3 totals 16 residues. Per the germline V gene, CDR1 is SGHRS and CDR2 is YFSETQ. The J segment lost 4 bases and the V segment lost 4 bases, leaving 10 bases of the junction unmatched. This chain's CDR3 is CASSGGQGTPLYGYTF. The CDR3 region has the DNA TGCGCCAGCAGCGGGGGACAGGGGACCCCCCTCTATGGCTACACCTTC.

The chain has TRBV7-9 and TRBJ1-4; the match to TRBD1 covers 11 bases. This CDR3 contains 17 residues. V was clipped by 5 bases and J by 0 bases; unmatched bases: 5. Germline V lookup: CDR1 SEHNR, CDR2 FQNEAQ (reference sequence). The CDR3 region has the DNA TGTGCCAGCAGCCCGTGGACAGGGGGCACAACTAATGAAAAACTGTTTTTT. This encodes CASSPWTGGTTNEKLFF.

The CDR3 bases are TGCGCCAGCAGCCAAGGACTAGCGGGCACAGATACGCAGTATTTT. Residues: CASSQGLAGTDTQYF. The rearrangement joins TRBV4-1 to TRBJ2-3, with 9 bases that match TRBD2. The CDR3 has 15 residues. V shed 1 base, J shed 1 base, and the junction held 0 bases outside the gene matches. The germline V gene has CDR1 MGHRA and CDR2 YSYEKL.

This chain connects TRBV7-2 to TRBJ2-2; 12 nucleotides line up with TRBD2. J lost 4 bases, V lost 1 base, and 10 bases had no gene match. CDR3 length: 19 amino acids. Germline V gene lookup returns CDR1 SGHTA and CDR2 FQGNSA. The CDR3 here is CASSLEVRPSGGGTGELFF. The CDR3 nucleotides read TGTGCCAGCAGCTTAGAAGTTCGCCCTAGCGGGGGGGGCACCGGGGAGCTGTTTTTT.

The chain uses TRBV28 and TRBJ2-5; TRBD1 might be the D (6 bases). The CDR3 spans 13 residues. The V end was cut by 5 bases, the J end by 5 bases, with 12 bases between. CDR1 is MDHEN and CDR2 is SYDVKM in the germline V gene. The CDR3 bases are TGTGCCAGCAGTCAGGGGAATAAGGAGACCCAGTACTTC. It translates to CASSQGNKETQYF.

In DNA, the CDR3 is TGTGCCAGCAGCGTAGATTCGTGGACGAGGGACATTCAGTACTTC. As protein: CASSVDSWTRDIQYF. V usage is TRBV9 and J usage is TRBJ2-4; possible D gene TRBD2, 5 bases. This CDR3 has 15 residues. V was cut by 0 bases and J by 8 bases, with 15 bases left in between. The germline V gene has CDR1 SGDLS and CDR2 YYNGEE.

J is TRBJ1-4 and V is TRBV5-5; 8 bases fit TRBD1. J lost 7 bases, V lost 3 bases, and 8 bases had no gene match. Germline CDR1 is SGHKS and CDR2 is YYEKEE (reference sequence). This CDR3 has 15 amino acids. The CDR3 DNA is TGTGCCAGCAGCTACCTGACAGGGGTGGGTGAAAAACTGTTTTTT. Its translation is CASSYLTGVGEKLFF.

The J gene is TRBJ2-3, the V gene TRBV27, with a tentative D call TRBD1 (6 bases). Per the germline V gene, CDR1 is MNHEY and CDR2 is SMNVEV (reference sequence). V gave up 5 bases and J gave up 4 bases, with 22 bases separating them. The CDR3 has 17 residues. CDR3: CASSPSGWGPGPDTQYF. CDR3 nucleotide sequence: TGTGCCAGCAGTCCCTCGGGATGGGGGCCGGGTCCAGATACGCAGTATTTT.

The chain recombines TRBV18 with TRBJ1-6, with D possibly being TRBD1 (5 bases). Looked up from germline, CDR1 is KGHSH and CDR2 is LQKENI. Deletions cut 1 base from V and 7 bases from J, with 14 bases between. The CDR3 totals 16 residues. The CDR3 DNA sequence: TGTGCCAGCTCACCACTGGACACCACTAGCAATTCACCCCTCCACTTT. The encoded protein is CASSPLDTTSNSPLHF. Looking up the rest from reference TRBV18 and TRBJ1-6 gives the full variable domain: NAGVMQNPRHLVRRRGQEARLRCSPMKGHSHVYWYRQLPEEGLKFMVYLQKENIIDESGMPKERFSAEFPKEGPSILRIQQVVRGDSAAYFCASSPLDTTSNSPLHFGNGTRLTVT.

The rearrangement uses TRBV28 and TRBJ2-7, with 11 positions matching TRBD1. With 5 bases clipped from V and 4 bases from J, the junction kept 7 bases outside the gene matches. Germline CDR1 is MDHEN and CDR2 is SYDVKM. There are 15 residues in the CDR3. Here the CDR3 DNA reads TGTGCCAGCAGTCCGTGGACAGGGGGCAGGTACGAGCAGTACTTC. The encoded protein is CASSPWTGGRYEQYF.

This clone was counted between two and nine times. V usage is TRBV30 and J usage is TRBJ1-2; D is uncertain. Germline assignment: CDR1 GTSNPN and CDR2 SVGIG (reference sequence). The CDR3 has 10 amino acids. V lost 6 bases and J 4 bases, leaving 6 bases between the germline ends. This CDR3 reads CACRGYGYTF. CDR3 coding DNA: TGTGCCTGCCGCGGCTATGGCTACACCTTC.

This chain links TRBV10-3 with TRBJ1-2; no clear D gene. V dropped 2 bases and J dropped 2 bases, with 9 bases sitting between them. Per the germline V gene, CDR1 is ENHRY and CDR2 is SYGVKD. The CDR3 is made up of 14 amino acids. The DNA of the CDR3 is TGTGCCATCAGTGAGCGAGGGCTGAACTATGGCTACACCTTC. It codes for CAISERGLNYGYTF.